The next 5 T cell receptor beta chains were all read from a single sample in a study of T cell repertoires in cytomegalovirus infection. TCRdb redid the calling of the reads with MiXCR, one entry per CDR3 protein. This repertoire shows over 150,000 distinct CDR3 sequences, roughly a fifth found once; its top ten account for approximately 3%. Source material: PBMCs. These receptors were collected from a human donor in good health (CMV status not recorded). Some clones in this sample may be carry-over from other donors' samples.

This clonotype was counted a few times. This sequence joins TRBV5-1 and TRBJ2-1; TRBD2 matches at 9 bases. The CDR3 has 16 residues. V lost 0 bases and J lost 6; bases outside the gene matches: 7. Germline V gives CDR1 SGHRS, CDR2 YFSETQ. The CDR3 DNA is TGCGCCAGCAGCTTGGGTCGGCTAGCGGGGACCAATGAGCAGTTCTTC. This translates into CASSLGRLAGTNEQFF.

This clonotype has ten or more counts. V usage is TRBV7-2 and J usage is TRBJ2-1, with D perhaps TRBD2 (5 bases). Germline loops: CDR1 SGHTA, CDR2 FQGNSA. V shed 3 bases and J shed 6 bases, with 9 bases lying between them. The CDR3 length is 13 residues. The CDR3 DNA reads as TGTGCCAGCAGCTTCTCCCGGGGCAATGAGCAGTTCTTC. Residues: CASSFSRGNEQFF.

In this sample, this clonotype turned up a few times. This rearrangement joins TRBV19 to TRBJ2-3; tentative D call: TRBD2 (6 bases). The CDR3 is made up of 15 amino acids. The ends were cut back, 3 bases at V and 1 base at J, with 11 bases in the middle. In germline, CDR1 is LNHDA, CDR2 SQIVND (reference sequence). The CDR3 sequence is CASSIVEGRTDTQYF. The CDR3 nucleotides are TGTGCCAGTAGTATTGTGGAGGGGCGCACAGATACGCAGTATTTT.

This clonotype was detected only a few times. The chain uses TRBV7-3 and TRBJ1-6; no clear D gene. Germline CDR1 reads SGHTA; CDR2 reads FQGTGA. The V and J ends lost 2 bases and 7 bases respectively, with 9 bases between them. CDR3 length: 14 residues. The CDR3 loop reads CASSLERRNSPLHF. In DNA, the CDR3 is TGTGCCAGCAGCTTAGAGCGGAGAAATTCACCCCTCCACTTT.

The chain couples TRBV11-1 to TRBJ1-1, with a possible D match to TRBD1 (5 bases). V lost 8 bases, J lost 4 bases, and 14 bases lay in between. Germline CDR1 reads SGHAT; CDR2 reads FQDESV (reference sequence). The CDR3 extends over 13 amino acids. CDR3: CASGARWSTEAFF. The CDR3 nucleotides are TGTGCCAGCGGGGCGCGGTGGAGCACTGAAGCTTTCTTT. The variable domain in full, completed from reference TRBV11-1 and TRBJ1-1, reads EAEVAQSPRYKITEKSQAVAFWCDPISGHATLYWYRQILGQGPELLVQFQDESVVDDSQLPKDRFSAERLKGVDSTLKIQPAELGDSAMYLCASGARWSTEAFFGQGTRLTVV.